The 29 T cell receptor beta chains presented below share a single source sample, sequenced in a study of shared clonotypes between healthy human individuals. Terminally differentiated effector memory CD45RA+ cells were excluded by CCR7 positive selection of CD45RO-negative cells. The method was immunoSEQ multiplex PCR; TCRdb's version includes in-frame clones alone and lacks a portion of them. The top ten hold 0.9% to 1.5% of the sample, which has around 2,000,000 clones, roughly 95% seen once. Sequencing was carried out using naive CD8+ T cells sorted from blood. Source of these receptors: a man younger than 35 in good health.

The rearrangement links TRBV6-1 to TRBJ1-5, with a weak D call TRBD1 (5 bases). This CDR3 has 16 residues. Germline CDR1 and CDR2: MNHNS and SASEGT. V gave up 4 bases and J gave up 0 bases, with 13 bases separating them. This CDR3 reads CASSGHETVSNQPQHF. Written as DNA, the CDR3 is TGTGCCAGCAGTGGCCACGAGACAGTTAGCAATCAGCCCCAGCATTTT.

The genes are TRBV7-9 and TRBJ1-1; perhaps TRBD1 as D (6 bases). The CDR3 length is 14 residues. The germline V gene encodes CDR1 SEHNR and CDR2 FQNEAQ (reference sequence). The CDR3 nucleotides are TGTGCTAGCGGCAGGGGAGAAATGAACACTGAAGCTTTCTTT. It codes for CASGRGEMNTEAFF.

A remark on this clone: Different DNA sequences within this sample yield the same CDR3. The rearrangement uses TRBV28 and TRBJ1-5; tentative D call: TRBD1 (5 bases). V shed 3 bases and J shed 7 bases, with 10 bases lying between them. Germline CDR1 reads MDHEN; CDR2 reads SYDVKM. The CDR3 has 13 residues. The CDR3 DNA reads TGTGCCAGCAGTTTGGGGGGACGGCAGCCCCAGCATTTT. Its translation: CASSLGGRQPQHF.

The V call is TRBV25-1, the J call TRBJ2-1; no reliable D call. Trimming removed 4 bases from V and 10 bases from J, with 8 bases in between. Germline V gene lookup returns CDR1 MGHDK and CDR2 SYGVNS. The CDR3 has 11 amino acids. The CDR3 sequence is CASSGVWEQFF. The CDR3 region has the DNA TGTGCCAGCAGTGGTGTCTGGGAGCAGTTCTTC.

J is TRBJ1-4 and V is TRBV7-6; 8 bases agree with TRBD1. The CDR3 has 14 amino acids. Germline-derived CDR1 and CDR2 are SGHVS and FNYEAQ. V shed 6 bases and J 8 bases; nucleotides not matched to a gene: 8. The DNA for the CDR3 is TGTGCCAGCAGTTACCAGGGGGCTGACGAAAAACTGTTTTTT. Translation gives CASSYQGADEKLFF.

The V and J genes are TRBV9 and TRBJ2-2; 7 nucleotides align to TRBD2. The V segment lost 3 bases and the J segment 6 bases; nucleotides outside the gene matches: 23. This CDR3 comprises 20 residues. Germline V gives CDR1 SGDLS, CDR2 YYNGEE. The CDR3 sequence: CASSAPTSAGSPIHPGELFF. The CDR3 DNA reads as TGTGCCAGCAGCGCTCCCACTAGCGCGGGATCCCCAATTCACCCCGGGGAGCTGTTTTTT.

On this clone itself: A junction end diverges from the germline sequence, so it may reflect a read error. The gene calls are TRBV7-7 and TRBJ2-5; 10 bases agree with TRBD1. Germline CDR1 and CDR2: SSHAT and FNYEAQ (reference sequence). The CDR3 runs 16 residues. CDR3: CASSLAGTGDVETQYF. CDR3 nucleotides: TGTGCTAGCAGCTTAGCCGGGACAGGGGATGTGGAGACCCAGTACTTC.

The rearrangement joins TRBV27 to TRBJ2-7; 9 bases align to TRBD2. Looked up from germline, CDR1 is MNHEY and CDR2 is SMNVEV (reference sequence). The CDR3 runs 13 residues. Unmatched junction bases numbered 6, after V lost 6 bases and J lost 6 bases. DNA for the CDR3: TGTGCCAGCAGCTTTTCGCGGGGGGGCGAGCAGTACTTC. This sequence encodes CASSFSRGGEQYF.

V gene TRBV5-4 combines with J gene TRBJ2-7; D unresolved. CDR3 size: 14 residues. Germline V gives CDR1 SGHNT, CDR2 YYREEE (reference sequence). The germline V and J ends were trimmed by 2 bases and 2 bases, with 11 bases remaining between them. CDR3 coding DNA: TGTGCCAGCAGCTTCTGGGGTAGCACCTACGAGCAGTACTTC. As protein: CASSFWGSTYEQYF. Full variable domain (outside the CDR3, taken from reference TRBV5-4 and TRBJ2-7): ETGVTQSPTHLIKTRGQQVTLRCSSQSGHNTVSWYQQALGQGPQFIFQYYREEENGRGNFPPRFSGLQFPNYSSELNVNALELDDSALYLCASSFWGSTYEQYFGPGTRLTVT.

The chain has TRBV5-8 and TRBJ1-6; D may be TRBD1 (6 bases). Germline CDR1 is SGHTS and CDR2 is YDEGEE. Trimming shortened V by 4 bases and J by 3 bases, and 8 bases separated the two germline ends. The CDR3 sequence is 14 residues long. The CDR3 DNA reads TGTGCCAGCAGCCCGGACAGCTATAATTCACCCCTCCACTTT. Translation gives CASSPDSYNSPLHF.

V gene TRBV5-6 combines with J gene TRBJ2-7; D call uncertain. The CDR3 length is 11 residues. Per the germline V gene, CDR1 is SGHDT and CDR2 is YYEEEE. V lost 1 base, J lost 5 bases, and 4 bases lay in between. The CDR3 here is CASSLINEQYF. In nucleotides, the CDR3 is TGTGCCAGCAGCTTGATCAACGAGCAGTACTTC.

This clone was recorded once. This chain joins TRBV2 and TRBJ2-3; TRBD2 matches at 13 bases. Germline V gives CDR1 SNHLY, CDR2 FYNNEI. CDR3 length: 14 residues. The V and J ends lost 8 bases and 4 bases, in that order; junction bases with no gene match: 3. DNA of the CDR3: TGTGCCAGCGGACTAGCGGGAGACCCAGATACGCAGTATTTT. It is translated as CASGLAGDPDTQYF.

This chain joins TRBV11-2 and TRBJ1-5, with D maybe TRBD1 (6 bases). The V gene lost 4 bases and the J gene lost 8 bases, with 18 bases spanning the gap. Germline V gene sequence: CDR1 SGHAT, CDR2 FQNNGV. CDR3 size: 15 residues. The CDR3 DNA reads as TGTGCCAGCAGCTCCATTAGACAGGCGGCCGAGCCCCAGCATTTT. Its translation is CASSSIRQAAEPQHF.

CDR3 nucleotides: TGTGCCAGCAGCTTACTGGAGGGCCCCTACAATGAGCAGTTCTTC. Residues: CASSLLEGPYNEQFF. This chain uses TRBV7-8 with TRBJ2-1, with D tentatively TRBD2 (6 bases). V lost 2 bases to trimming and J lost 2 bases, with 10 bases between them. CDR3 length: 15 amino acids. The germline CDR1 and CDR2 sequences are SGHVS and FQNEAQ.

The table lists this clone with a count of one. The genes are TRBV2 and TRBJ2-7; a possible D gene is TRBD1 (6 bases). Germline values: CDR1 SNHLY, CDR2 FYNNEI. V was trimmed by 5 bases and J by 4 bases, leaving 15 bases between them. The CDR3 is made up of 14 amino acids. CDR3 coding DNA: TGTGCCAGCAGTATTGGCAGGGGTGGATACGAGCAGTACTTC. Translated, it gives CASSIGRGGYEQYF.

The table lists this clone with a count of one. This chain joins TRBV7-9 and TRBJ2-5; a possible D gene is TRBD1 (6 bases). Germline V CDR1 and CDR2: SEHNR, FQNEAQ (reference sequence). The CDR3 consists of 13 residues. Trimming cost V 5 bases and J 5 bases, with 12 bases left between them. Here the CDR3 reads CASSRTEEETQYF. The CDR3 nucleotides read TGTGCCAGCAGCAGGACAGAGGAGGAGACCCAGTACTTC.

CDR3 in DNA: TGTGCCTGGAGGGGGAACAGGGCGGATACGCAGTATTTT. As protein: CAWRGNRADTQYF. This rearrangement joins TRBV30 to TRBJ2-3; tentatively, D is TRBD1 (6 bases). Per the germline V gene, CDR1 is GTSNPN and CDR2 is SVGIG (reference sequence). The CDR3 is 13 amino acids. Trimming left V 3 bases short and J 6 bases short, with 13 bases between.

CDR3 protein: CASSLPGQIYGYTF. DNA for the CDR3: TGTGCCAGCAGCCTCCCGGGACAGATCTATGGCTACACCTTC. V gene TRBV5-6 combines with J gene TRBJ1-2; TRBD1 matches at 7 bases. The CDR3 length is 14 residues. V lost 4 bases to trimming and J lost 4 bases; unmatched junction nucleotides: 7. Germline V gene lookup returns CDR1 SGHDT and CDR2 YYEEEE.

This clone occurred once. The chain combines TRBV4-1 with TRBJ1-6; 8 nucleotides line up with TRBD1. CDR1 is MGHRA, CDR2 YSYEKL, per germline. This CDR3 has 16 amino acids. With V trimmed by 4 bases and J by 6 bases, 8 bases remained unmatched. CDR3 sequence (DNA): TGCGCCAGCAGCCCGGACAGGGAGGACCCTAATTCACCCCTCCACTTT. Its translation: CASSPDREDPNSPLHF.

The J gene is TRBJ2-7, the V gene TRBV19; D is unresolved. The CDR3 extends over 13 amino acids. Trimming pared 10 bases from V and 0 bases from J, leaving 13 bases between. Per germline, CDR1 LNHDA and CDR2 SQIVND (reference sequence). CDR3 sequence reads: CATADGFSYEQYF. CDR3 nucleotides: TGTGCCACTGCGGACGGGTTCTCCTACGAGCAGTACTTC.

The chain employs TRBV27 and TRBJ1-5, with D maybe TRBD1 (6 bases). CDR1 and CDR2 (germline): MNHEY, SMNVEV (reference sequence). Trimming shortened V by 4 bases and J by 7 bases, and 14 bases separated the two germline ends. The length of the CDR3 is 14 residues. The CDR3: CASSSTGSRQPQHF. The DNA of the CDR3 is TGTGCCAGCAGTTCCACAGGGTCGAGGCAGCCCCAGCATTTT.

The CDR3 DNA reads as TGCAGCGTCCCGGGAGGTCGTCATGCCGGGGAGCTGTTTTTT. This sequence encodes CSVPGGRHAGELFF. The V call is TRBV29-1, the J call TRBJ2-2, with 7 positions matching TRBD2. The CDR3 extends over 14 amino acids. After removal of 6 bases from V and 6 bases from J, the junction contained 10 bases not matched to a gene. The germline CDR1 and CDR2 sequences are SQVTM and ANQGSEA.

This rearrangement joins TRBV11-3 to TRBJ2-2; D may be TRBD2 (6 bases). CDR1 and CDR2 (germline): SGHNT, YENEEA. The CDR3 has 15 amino acids. Trimming removed 4 bases at V and 1 base at J, with 10 bases between. The CDR3 here is CASSSGGQNTGELFF. CDR3 nucleotides: TGTGCCAGCAGCTCAGGAGGGCAGAACACCGGGGAGCTGTTTTTT.

The CDR3 DNA is TGTGCCACCCAGACAGGGAACACTGAAGCTTTCTTT. Its protein is CATQTGNTEAFF. The chain recombines TRBV6-1 with TRBJ1-1; tentatively, D is TRBD1 (6 bases). CDR1 is MNHNS and CDR2 is SASEGT in the germline V gene. Trimming cost V 10 bases and J 1 base, with 10 bases left between them. This CDR3 comprises 12 residues.

Details on this clone: The sample has other DNA sequences that encode this CDR3 too. This chain joins TRBV7-9 and TRBJ1-1, with D tentatively TRBD1 (6 bases). The CDR3 covers 15 residues. The germline V gene has CDR1 SEHNR and CDR2 FQNEAQ (reference sequence). V was cut by 0 bases and J by 1 base, with 9 bases left in between. This CDR3 reads CASSLAQGTNTEAFF. DNA of the CDR3: TGTGCCAGCAGCTTAGCCCAGGGGACGAACACTGAAGCTTTCTTT.

V gene TRBV5-6 combines with J gene TRBJ2-7; 8 bases line up with TRBD1. CDR1 is SGHDT, CDR2 YYEEEE, per germline. This CDR3 region has 14 residues. V shed 4 bases and J 1 base; nucleotides not matched to a gene: 4. Written as DNA, the CDR3 is TGTGCCAGCAGCGACACAGGGGGTTCCTACGAGCAGTACTTC. It yields the protein CASSDTGGSYEQYF.

This chain uses TRBV6-1 with TRBJ1-2; a possible D gene is TRBD1 (5 bases). The CDR3 is made up of 16 amino acids. Germline loops: CDR1 MNHNS, CDR2 SASEGT. V dropped 0 bases and J dropped 0 bases, with 11 bases sitting between them. The CDR3 spells CASSEAGRGSNYGYTF. The DNA for the CDR3 is TGTGCCAGCAGTGAAGCCGGTAGGGGTTCTAACTATGGCTACACCTTC.

Turning to this clone: An end of the junction does not agree with germline; a read error may underlie this. V and J are TRBV30 and TRBJ1-2; TRBD1 matches at 7 bases. The length of the CDR3 is 13 residues. Germline V gene data show CDR1 as GTSNPN and CDR2 as SVGIG (reference sequence). CDR3 loop: CAGRRGAGGGYTF. CDR3 bases: TGTGCCGGGAGACGAGGGGCAGGGGGAGGCTACACCTTC.

The chain recombines TRBV28 with TRBJ2-2, with 7 bases fitting TRBD1. The germline V gene has CDR1 MDHEN and CDR2 SYDVKM. This CDR3 is built from 14 residues. Losses at the gene ends were 5 bases for V and 3 bases for J; bases not matched to a gene: 3. CDR3 in amino acids: CASSQTGHTGELFF. In nucleotides, the CDR3 is TGTGCCAGCAGTCAGACAGGGCACACCGGGGAGCTGTTTTTT.